A selection of T cell receptor beta chains follows, all from one sample in a study of shared clonotypes between healthy human individuals. Repertoires were generated with immunoSEQ multiplex PCR, while TCRdb's copy carries only in-frame clones and drops some. The sample has fewer than 600,000 clones, about four fifths seen once. Sequenced material: PBMCs. The receptors stem from a woman aged 40 to 49 in good health. Some clones in this sample may be carry-over from other donors' samples. The CDR3 runs from the conserved cysteine through the conserved F or W. Fields, in order: V gene, J gene, CDR3 protein.

>TRBV4-1|TRBJ2-7
CASSQGGLDRSTRQYF
>TRBV10-3|TRBJ1-1
CAITGTGESTEAFF
>TRBV23-1|TRBJ2-1
CASSQPGTGKNNEQFF
>TRBV4-1|TRBJ2-7
CASSQDWGSGRAEYF
>TRBV5-1|TRBJ2-7
CASSQGGGYEQYF
>TRBV28|TRBJ2-2
CASSFGTSGTGELFF
>TRBV7-2|TRBJ2-5
CASSSQRGGEETQYF
>TRBV11-1|TRBJ2-7
CASRGGSMNEQYF
>TRBV27|TRBJ1-3
CASGRGGTGNTIYF
>TRBV29-1|TRBJ1-1
CSVGQSGEAFF
>TRBV11-2|TRBJ1-2
CASSSTWGSNYGYTF
>TRBV27|TRBJ2-3
CASSPPPGVTDTQYF
>TRBV15|NA
CATSTLAGGSEQYF
>TRBV5-1|TRBJ1-3
CASSTGTGATGNTIYF
>TRBV19|TRBJ1-5
CASSYSNQPQHF
>TRBV5-1|TRBJ2-2
CASSFETGDTGELFF